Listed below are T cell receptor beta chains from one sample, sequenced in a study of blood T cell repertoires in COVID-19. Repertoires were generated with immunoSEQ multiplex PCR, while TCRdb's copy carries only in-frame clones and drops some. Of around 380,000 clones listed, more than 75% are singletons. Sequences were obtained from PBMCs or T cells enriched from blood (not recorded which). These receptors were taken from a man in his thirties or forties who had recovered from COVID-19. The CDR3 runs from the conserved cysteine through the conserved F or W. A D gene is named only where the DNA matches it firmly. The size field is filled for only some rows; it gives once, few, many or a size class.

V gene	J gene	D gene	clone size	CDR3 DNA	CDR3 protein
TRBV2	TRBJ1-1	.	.	TGTGCCAGCAGCTGGGGGGGAGGCACTGAAGCTTTCTTT	CASSWGGGTEAFF
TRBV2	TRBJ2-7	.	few	TGTGCCAGCAGTGAATACCTCCCCGCGCAAGAGCAGTACTTC	CASSEYLPAQEQYF
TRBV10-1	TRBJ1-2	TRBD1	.	TGCGCCAGCAGTGACGGCAGGGACAGGGGGATTTGGTCAGGCTACACCTTC	CASSDGRDRGIWSGYTF
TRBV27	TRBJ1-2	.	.	TGTGCCAGCAGGGATCCCACAGGGATTGGCGGCTACACCTTC	CASRDPTGIGGYTF
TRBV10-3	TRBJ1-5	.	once	TGTGCCATCAGTGACTTAGGGGGAAGTCAGCCCCAGCATTTT	CAISDLGGSQPQHF
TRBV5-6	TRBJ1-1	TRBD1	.	TGTGCCAGCAGCTTGCGCCTTACAGGGGGCACTGAAGCTTTCTTT	CASSLRLTGGTEAFF
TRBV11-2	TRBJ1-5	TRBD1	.	TGTGCCAGCAGTCGCGACAGGGTCAATCAGCCCCAGCATTTT	CASSRDRVNQPQHF
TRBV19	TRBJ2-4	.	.	TGTGCCACGGGGGTCGAAGGGACGGCCAAAAACATTCAGTACTTC	CATGVEGTAKNIQYF
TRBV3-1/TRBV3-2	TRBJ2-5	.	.	TGTGCCAGCAGTCCCTTTGAAACTAGCTCTCAAGAGACCCAGTACTTC	CASSPFETSSQETQYF
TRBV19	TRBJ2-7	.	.	TGTGCCAGTAGTATCCGGGGAGGCATAAACTACGAGCAGTACTTC	CASSIRGGINYEQYF
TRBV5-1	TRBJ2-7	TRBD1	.	TGCGCCAGCAGCGTGGATACCGGGACAGCTTACGAGCAGTACTTC	CASSVDTGTAYEQYF
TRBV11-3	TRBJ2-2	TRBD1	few	TGTGCCAGCAGCAAAGGACAGGTGAACACCGGGGAGCTGTTTTTT	CASSKGQVNTGELFF